Following are 14 T cell receptor beta chains from one sample sequenced in a study of T cells in Graves' hyperthyroidism and ophthalmopathy. From RNA transcripts, TCR beta CDR3 regions were amplified. HTBI primers were used for first-round RT-PCR of the TCR CDR3. TCRdb redid the calling of the multiplex PCR reads with MiXCR, one entry per CDR3 protein. The sample comprises around 690,000 distinct CDR3 sequences, around 20% of which are singletons, and 34% rests with the top ten. Sequencing used blood. The receptor set was obtained from a man under 40 with Graves' ophthalmopathy.

The genes are TRBV4-3 and TRBJ2-1; perhaps TRBD1 as D (5 bases). The CDR3 has 13 amino acids. Trimming shortened V by 5 bases and J by 8 bases, and 13 bases separated the two germline ends. Per the germline V gene, CDR1 is LGHNA and CDR2 is YSLEER. CDR3 DNA sequence: TGCGCCAGCAGCTGGACAATCTGGGATGAGCAGTTCTTC. This gives the protein CASSWTIWDEQFF.

This clonotype has just a few counts. The V call is TRBV16, the J call TRBJ1-2, with TRBD1 as a possible D gene (5 bases). Germline lookup yields CDR1 KGHSY and CDR2 FQNENV. The V and J ends lost 0 bases and 7 bases respectively, with 15 bases between them. This CDR3 spans 15 amino acids. DNA for the CDR3: TGTGCCAGCAGCCAATCACCCTCAGGGCAGTTTGGCTACACCTTC. It encodes CASSQSPSGQFGYTF.

This clonotype was counted many times. The rearrangement uses TRBV2 and TRBJ2-7; D could derive from TRBD1 or TRBD2 (5 bases each). V dropped 8 bases and J dropped 6 bases, with 17 bases sitting between them. The CDR3 extends over 13 amino acids. CDR1 is SNHLY and CDR2 is FYNNEI in the germline V gene. The CDR3 nucleotides are TGTGCCAGCTCTCCAGGGAGAATTGGCGAGCAGTACTTC. Translated: CASSPGRIGEQYF.

This clonotype was counted at least ten times. The CDR3 loop is CASSFAGKGTYEQYF. The CDR3 DNA is TGTGCCAGCAGCTTCGCAGGGAAAGGGACTTACGAGCAGTACTTC. The chain combines TRBV7-9 with TRBJ2-7; tentatively, D is TRBD2 (6 bases). Germline V gene lookup returns CDR1 SEHNR and CDR2 FQNEAQ (reference sequence). The V and J ends lost 3 bases and 4 bases respectively, with 16 bases between them. The CDR3 contains 15 residues.

The chain employs TRBV10-3 and TRBJ2-7; possibly TRBD1 for D (6 bases). The V end was cut by 8 bases, the J end by 6 bases, with 17 bases between. Germline V gene sequence: CDR1 ENHRY, CDR2 SYGVKD. This CDR3 region has 13 residues. CDR3 sequence: CAIAGGAWGEQYF. CDR3 bases: TGTGCCATCGCTGGGGGCGCCTGGGGCGAGCAGTACTTC.

This clonotype has only a few counts. V usage is TRBV27 and J usage is TRBJ2-5; perhaps TRBD1 as D (7 bases). Germline values: CDR1 MNHEY, CDR2 SMNVEV (reference sequence). V shed 4 bases and J shed 7 bases, with 13 bases lying between them. The CDR3 runs 13 residues. CDR3 in amino acids: CASSYKQGGTQYF. The CDR3 nucleotides read TGTGCCAGCAGTTATAAGCAGGGGGGGACCCAGTACTTC.

This clonotype was seen repeatedly, ten times or more. The chain links TRBV6-2 or TRBV6-3 to TRBJ2-5, with 9 positions matching TRBD1. V gave up 5 bases and J gave up 4 bases; unmatched junction bases: 8. Germline V gene lookup returns CDR1 MNHEY and CDR2 SVGEGT. The CDR3 spans 15 residues. CDR3 protein: CASSPGTGRGETQYF. As DNA, the CDR3 is TGTGCCAGCAGTCCCGGGACAGGGCGTGGAGAGACCCAGTACTTC.

This clonotype was seen only a few times. The chain is built from TRBV28 and TRBJ2-7; a possible D gene is TRBD2 (5 bases). The germline V and J ends were trimmed by 7 bases and 2 bases, with 15 bases remaining between them. CDR1 is MDHEN, CDR2 SYDVKM, per germline. This CDR3 comprises 14 residues. The CDR3 region is CASTPGGPAYEQYF. The CDR3 DNA reads TGTGCCAGCACCCCTGGCGGGCCCGCCTACGAGCAGTACTTC.

V and J are TRBV4-2 and TRBJ1-6; D is unclear. The CDR3 totals 14 residues. Between the trimmed V and J ends, which lost 0 bases and 9 bases, there was a span of 9 bases. CDR1 and CDR2 (germline): LGHNA, YNFKEQ. CDR3 loop: CASSQEQAGSPLHF. CDR3 coding DNA: TGTGCCAGCAGCCAAGAGCAGGCGGGTTCACCCCTCCACTTT.

This chain links TRBV4-3 with TRBJ2-7; 8 bases line up with TRBD1. CDR3 size: 14 residues. CDR1 is LGHNA, CDR2 YSLEER, per germline. J was trimmed by 6 bases and V by 3 bases; bases with no gene match: 7. The CDR3 sequence: CASSHPTGEAEQYF. The CDR3 nucleotides are TGCGCCAGCAGCCACCCGACAGGGGAAGCCGAGCAGTACTTC.

This clonotype was detected many times. The chain recombines TRBV12-3 or TRBV12-4 with TRBJ2-5; possibly TRBD1 for D (6 bases). Trimming took 1 base from V and 3 from J, leaving 6 bases between them. The CDR3 totals 13 residues. The CDR3 DNA follows: TGTGCCAGCAGTTTAGAGGGGGAAGAGACCCAGTACTTC. Translating it yields CASSLEGEETQYF.

The chain uses TRBV27 and TRBJ1-3, with 7 positions matching TRBD1. The CDR3 loop spans 14 amino acids. The ends lost 6 bases at V and 0 bases at J; junction bases unmatched: 2. The germline V gene encodes CDR1 MNHEY and CDR2 SMNVEV (reference sequence). CDR3 sequence reads: CASRGQSSGNTIYF. The DNA for the CDR3 is TGTGCCAGCAGGGGACAGTCCTCTGGAAACACCATATATTTT.

The table lists this clonotype with many counts. V usage is TRBV2 and J usage is TRBJ2-7, with 7 positions matching TRBD1. This CDR3 is 13 amino acids long. V trimming: 4 bases; J trimming: 3 bases; junction bases outside the gene matches: 3. Germline loops: CDR1 SNHLY, CDR2 FYNNEI. CDR3 bases: TGTGCCAGCAGTGCCGGGACAGTCTACGAGCAGTACTTC. Its translation: CASSAGTVYEQYF.

The V gene is TRBV4-3, the J gene TRBJ2-1, with a tentative D call TRBD2 (6 bases). Germline V CDR1 and CDR2: LGHNA, YSLEER. Deletions cut 4 bases from V and 7 bases from J, with 26 bases between. The CDR3 contains 18 residues. The chain's CDR3 is CASSRFLGTPRVENEQFF. As DNA, the CDR3 is TGCGCCAGCAGCCGGTTCCTAGGGACTCCAAGGGTGGAGAATGAGCAGTTCTTC.